This T cell receptor beta chain was retrieved from a study of T cell repertoires in cytomegalovirus infection. At the level of the study: It was the public TCR beta signatures that indicated both CMV infection and matching HLA type.

Details on this clonotype: Its matching antigen is unknown. This clone may be a read error of a much larger clone one base away.

The CDR3 is 15 amino acids. Trimming pared 5 bases from V and 9 bases from J, leaving 21 bases between. Germline V gives CDR1 SGHTA, CDR2 FQGNSA. Findings of the study overall: Clonotypes of TCR beta that were HLA-C-restricted and CMV-specific dominated the ex vivo response.

TCRdb fed the reads into MiXCR, producing one record per CDR3 protein. The repertoire holds 680,000 or so distinct CDR3 sequences, with roughly 36% as singletons. The chain recombines TRBV7-2 with TRBJ2-3, with D perhaps matching TRBD2 (5 bases). Sequencing was done on a sample of PBMCs. The sequence was collected from a human donor in good health (CMV status not recorded). Some clones in this sample may be carry-over from other donors' samples. CDR3 in amino acids: CASSPREGDGETQYF. Here the CDR3 DNA reads TGTGCCAGCAGCCCACGAGAGGGCGACGGAGAGACGCAGTATTTT.